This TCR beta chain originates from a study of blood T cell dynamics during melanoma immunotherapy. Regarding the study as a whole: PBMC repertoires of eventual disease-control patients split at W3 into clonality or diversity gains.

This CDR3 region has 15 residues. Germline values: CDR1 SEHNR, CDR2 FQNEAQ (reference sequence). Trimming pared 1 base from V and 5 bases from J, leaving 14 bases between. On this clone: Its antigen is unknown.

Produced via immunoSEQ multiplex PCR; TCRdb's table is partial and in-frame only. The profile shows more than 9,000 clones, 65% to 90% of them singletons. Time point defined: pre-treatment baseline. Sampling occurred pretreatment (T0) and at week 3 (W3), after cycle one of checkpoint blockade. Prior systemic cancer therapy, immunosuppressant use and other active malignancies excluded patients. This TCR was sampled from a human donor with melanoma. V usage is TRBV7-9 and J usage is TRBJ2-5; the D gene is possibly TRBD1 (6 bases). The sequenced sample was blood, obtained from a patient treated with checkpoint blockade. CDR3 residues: CASSLVGAGIETQYF. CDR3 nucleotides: TGTGCCAGCAGCTTAGTGGGGGCCGGGATTGAGACCCAGTACTTC.